This T cell receptor (beta chain) derives from a study of cytotoxic CD8 clonotypes in ibrutinib-treated CLL. There are 15 residues in the CDR3. J was trimmed by 5 bases and V by 1 base; bases with no gene match: 4. CDR1 SGHNT and CDR2 YENEEA come from the germline V gene. Clones were read by immunoSEQ multiplex PCR, and TCRdb kept only the in-frame ones, dropping some. This table has fewer than 90,000 clones, about 86% appearing once. This chain uses TRBV11-3 with TRBJ2-5, with 10 bases aligning to TRBD1. The sequence came from a human donor with chronic lymphocytic leukemia. This sample comprised PBMCs, obtained before ibrutinib treatment. The CDR3 here is CASSLGDRGWETQYF. CDR3 nucleotide sequence: TGTGCCAGCAGCTTAGGGGACAGGGGATGGGAGACCCAGTACTTC.